This T cell receptor beta chain was obtained from a study of metastatic and nonmetastatic thyroid tumors. Study-wide background: Repertoire comparison spanned blood and tumor or nodule tissue of malignant and benign thyroid patients.

All patients were untreated before thyroid surgery. Germline V gene lookup returns CDR1 LGHDT and CDR2 YNNKEL (reference sequence). This CDR3 comprises 19 residues. The trim removed 0 bases at V and 3 bases at J, leaving 15 bases unmatched. The table lists this clone with a few counts. The antigen is not known. Original handling: The study took CDR3 differences across clinicopathological groups and made a distant-metastasis classifier for papillary thyroid cancer from them. TCRdb reanalyzed the PCR reads with MiXCR. It is TCRdb's table, rather than the study itself, that gives the V and J calls and clone size. Of about 82,000 clones listed, around 12% are singletons. Study-wide results and caveats: Within blood and tumor, benign nodules reportedly had significantly lower TCR beta diversity than malignant thyroid tumors did.

The gene calls are TRBV3-1 and TRBJ2-7; 9 bases align to TRBD2. Specimen: tumor tissue. The TCR was taken from a female donor with papillary thyroid cancer or a benign thyroid nodule (not recorded which). Some clones in this sample may be carry-over from other donors' samples. This CDR3 is CASSQDHPGLAGNHYEQYF. The CDR3 DNA follows: TGTGCCAGCAGCCAAGACCACCCCGGGCTAGCGGGAAATCACTACGAGCAGTACTTC.